These 23 T cell receptor beta chains share one sample of origin, sequenced in a study of T cell responses to AZD1222 COVID-19 vaccine. The assay was immunoSEQ multiplex PCR, and TCRdb's table has in-frame clones only and misses some. The table has some 160,000 clones, roughly 93% seen once. Sequences were derived from peripheral blood, sampled on day 0 of AZD1222 vaccination. These receptors were collected from an adult in good health.

The chain couples TRBV7-2 to TRBJ1-5; tentative D call: TRBD1 (6 bases). The length of the CDR3 is 14 residues. The V gene's germline CDR1 is SGHTA and CDR2 FQGNSA. V lost 6 bases and J 9 bases, leaving 18 bases between the germline ends. CDR3 in DNA: TGTGCCAGCAGGGCACCGGGACATCCAACGCCCCAGCATTTT. This gives the protein CASRAPGHPTPQHF.

J is TRBJ2-7 and V is TRBV28; D ambiguous. The CDR3 consists of 15 residues. V lost 6 bases and J lost 2, with 17 bases in between. Germline CDR1 is MDHEN and CDR2 is SYDVKM. CDR3: CASSLWTGTPYEQYF. The CDR3 nucleotides read TGTGCCAGCAGCCTCTGGACCGGCACGCCCTACGAGCAGTACTTC.

The J gene is TRBJ1-2, the V gene TRBV6-1; D is undetermined. Germline V lookup: CDR1 MNHNS, CDR2 SASEGT. The V and J ends lost 0 bases and 4 bases respectively, with 12 bases between them. CDR3 length: 15 residues. Here the CDR3 reads CASSEAFNLIYGYTF. The CDR3 bases are TGTGCCAGCAGTGAAGCGTTCAACCTTATCTATGGCTACACCTTC.

V and J are TRBV3-1 (or the pseudogene TRBV3-2) and TRBJ2-1, with 8 positions matching TRBD2. Losses at the gene ends were 5 bases for V and 10 bases for J; bases not matched to a gene: 13. The CDR3 is 15 residues long. Per germline, CDR1 LGHDT and CDR2 YNNKEL (reference sequence). CDR3 coding DNA: TGTGCCAGCAGCGACCTAGGGCGGGGGGTCCGAGAGCAGTTCTTC. Its protein is CASSDLGRGVREQFF.

The genes are TRBV5-8 and TRBJ1-5; D not resolved. Per the germline V gene, CDR1 is SGHTS and CDR2 is YDEGEE. This CDR3 has 17 amino acids. Trimming shortened V by 2 bases and J by 3 bases, and 18 bases separated the two germline ends. In DNA form, the CDR3 reads TGTGCCAGCAGCTTAGGGTCTTATCCGAAATCCAATCAGCCCCAGCATTTT. This sequence encodes CASSLGSYPKSNQPQHF.

J is TRBJ2-5 and V is TRBV5-4, with 8 nucleotides matching TRBD2. The germline gives CDR1 SGHNT, CDR2 YYREEE (reference sequence). The CDR3 runs 15 residues. Unmatched junction bases numbered 4, after V lost 0 bases and J lost 3 bases. CDR3 in amino acids: CASSLVGTSEETQYF. DNA for the CDR3: TGTGCCAGCAGCTTGGTCGGGACTAGTGAAGAGACCCAGTACTTC. Drawing the rest from reference TRBV5-4 and TRBJ2-5, the complete variable domain is ETGVTQSPTHLIKTRGQQVTLRCSSQSGHNTVSWYQQALGQGPQFIFQYYREEENGRGNFPPRFSGLQFPNYSSELNVNALELDDSALYLCASSLVGTSEETQYFGPGTRLLVL.

The gene calls are TRBV24-1 and TRBJ1-2; 8 bases line up with TRBD1. Germline CDR1 and CDR2: KGHDR and SFDVKD. Unmatched junction bases numbered 5, after V lost 4 bases and J lost 8 bases. This CDR3 spans 13 amino acids. CDR3 nucleotide sequence: TGTGCCACCAGTGACCCCGCAGGGGGCGGCTACACCTTC. Protein product: CATSDPAGGGYTF.

The V call is TRBV6-5, the J call TRBJ2-1; D may be TRBD1 (5 bases). This CDR3 contains 16 residues. The germline V and J ends were trimmed by 0 bases and 0 bases, with 9 bases remaining between them. The V gene's germline CDR1 is MNHEY and CDR2 SVGAGI. The CDR3 sequence: CASSYSPGFSYNEQFF. CDR3 in DNA: TGTGCCAGCAGTTACTCACCAGGGTTCTCCTACAATGAGCAGTTCTTC.

This chain uses TRBV27 with TRBJ2-7, with D unclear. The germline V gene encodes CDR1 MNHEY and CDR2 SMNVEV (reference sequence). CDR3 length: 15 amino acids. V dropped 6 bases and J dropped 2 bases, with 17 bases sitting between them. The CDR3 spells CASRMDGLNAYEQYF. Here the CDR3 DNA reads TGTGCCAGCAGAATGGACGGATTGAACGCCTACGAGCAGTACTTC.

The chain joins TRBV5-1 to TRBJ2-3; D possibly corresponds to TRBD2 (7 bases). Deletions cut 0 bases from V and 4 bases from J, with 9 bases between. The CDR3 totals 14 residues. In germline, CDR1 is SGHRS, CDR2 YFSETQ. This chain's CDR3 is CASSLGEGADTQYF. Here the CDR3 DNA reads TGCGCCAGCAGCTTGGGGGAGGGGGCAGATACGCAGTATTTT. Combining the CDR3 with reference TRBV5-1 and TRBJ2-3 gives the whole variable domain KAGVTQTPRYLIKTRGQQVTLSCSPISGHRSVSWYQQTPGQGLQFLFEYFSETQRNKGNFPGRFSGRQFSNSRSEMNVSTLELGDSALYLCASSLGEGADTQYFGPGTRLTVL.

The J gene is TRBJ2-6, the V gene TRBV13; D uncertain. V lost 4 bases, J lost 3 bases, and 4 bases lay in between. The germline CDR1 and CDR2 sequences are PRHDT and FYEKMQ (reference sequence). CDR3 length: 13 amino acids. The CDR3 sequence: CASSSGGANVLTF. The DNA for the CDR3 is TGTGCCAGCAGCTCTGGTGGGGCCAACGTCCTGACTTTC.

This chain joins TRBV6-1 and TRBJ2-3; D possibly matches TRBD1 or TRBD2 (5 bases each). CDR1 MNHNS and CDR2 SASEGT come from the germline V gene. The V end was cut by 1 base, the J end by 6 bases, with 17 bases between. The CDR3 has 16 amino acids. The CDR3 reads CASSEVTGTPGDTQYF. In nucleotides, the CDR3 is TGTGCCAGCAGTGAAGTAACCGGGACCCCGGGCGATACGCAGTATTTT.

This chain uses TRBV10-3 with TRBJ1-5, with TRBD1 matching 7 bases. The CDR3 covers 14 residues. The V segment lost 2 bases and the J segment 7 bases; nucleotides outside the gene matches: 5. The germline V gene has CDR1 ENHRY and CDR2 SYGVKD. The DNA of the CDR3 is TGTGCCATCAGTGAGGGACAGGACTGGCAGCCCCAGCATTTT. It translates to CAISEGQDWQPQHF.

This chain joins TRBV30 and TRBJ1-6; 7 bases line up with TRBD1. The V and J ends lost 0 bases and 1 base, in that order; junction bases with no gene match: 9. The CDR3 contains 18 residues. Germline V gene sequence: CDR1 GTSNPN, CDR2 SVGIG (reference sequence). The DNA for the CDR3 is TGTGCCTGGAGTGTAACGAGGACAGGAGGGTCCTATAATTCACCCCTCCACTTT. Translated: CAWSVTRTGGSYNSPLHF. Full variable domain (missing parts from reference TRBV30 and TRBJ1-6): SQTIHQWPATLVQPVGSPLSLECTVEGTSNPNLYWYRQAAGRGLQLLFYSVGIGQISSEVPQNLSASRPQDRQFILSSKKLLLSDSGFYLCAWSVTRTGGSYNSPLHFGNGTRLTVT.

This chain connects TRBV2 to TRBJ1-4; no reliable D call. The V end lost 7 bases, the J end lost 8 bases, and 14 bases lay between the germline ends. The length of the CDR3 is 13 residues. Germline-derived CDR1 and CDR2 are SNHLY and FYNNEI. The CDR3 DNA sequence: TGTGCCAGCATTATGGAGAGGCGGGAAAAACTGTTTTTT. Translated: CASIMERREKLFF.

In nucleotides, the CDR3 is TGCGCCAGCAGCCTCCGCCGGGGGGATGGCTACACCTTC. As protein: CASSLRRGDGYTF. The chain couples TRBV4-1 to TRBJ1-2; D is perhaps TRBD1 (5 bases). This CDR3 has 13 residues. Trimming pared 4 bases from V and 6 bases from J, leaving 12 bases between. The V gene's germline CDR1 is MGHRA and CDR2 YSYEKL.

This clone was observed once. The chain carries TRBV6-5 and TRBJ1-1; the D is unclear. CDR1 is MNHEY and CDR2 is SVGAGI in the germline V gene. CDR3 length: 13 amino acids. Between the trimmed V and J ends, which lost 5 bases and 5 bases, there was a span of 12 bases. Here the CDR3 DNA reads TGTGCCAGCAGTCTACGGGGAGAAACTGAAGCTTTCTTT. Its translation: CASSLRGETEAFF.

The V call is TRBV7-2, the J call TRBJ1-5, with no clear D. The CDR3 is 16 residues long. The germline V and J ends were trimmed by 2 bases and 0 bases, with 11 bases remaining between them. CDR1 and CDR2 (germline): SGHTA, FQGNSA. DNA for the CDR3: TGTGCCAGCAGCTTAACGTCACCGTATAGCAATCAGCCCCAGCATTTT. Amino acids: CASSLTSPYSNQPQHF.

The chain links TRBV7-6 to TRBJ2-2, with D unclear. This CDR3 is 14 amino acids long. Germline V lookup: CDR1 SGHVS, CDR2 FNYEAQ. V lost 4 bases and J 0 bases, leaving 6 bases between the germline ends. The DNA for the CDR3 is TGTGCCAGCAGCTCCGAACCGAACACCGGGGAGCTGTTTTTT. This sequence encodes CASSSEPNTGELFF. Full variable domain (outside the CDR3, taken from reference TRBV7-6 and TRBJ2-2): GAGVSQSPRYKVTKRGQDVALRCDPISGHVSLYWYRQALGQGPEFLTYFNYEAQQDKSGLPNDRFSAERPEGSISTLTIQRTEQRDSAMYRCASSSEPNTGELFFGEGSRLTVL.

V is TRBV10-2 and J is TRBJ2-7; TRBD1 aligns across 9 bases. The V gene end was trimmed by 8 bases and the J gene end by 2 bases; junction bases not matched to a gene: 7. CDR3 length: 14 residues. Looked up from germline, CDR1 is WSHSY and CDR2 is SAAADI. The CDR3 nucleotides are TGCGCCAGCGTACGGGGGACAGGGCCCTACGAGCAGTACTTC. Amino acid sequence: CASVRGTGPYEQYF.

J is TRBJ1-1 and V is TRBV5-4; D might be TRBD1 (6 bases). CDR1 and CDR2 from the germline V gene are SGHNT and YYREEE (reference sequence). Trimming removed 5 bases from V and 1 base from J, with 15 bases in between. The CDR3 has 15 residues. For the CDR3, the DNA is TGTGCCAGCAGTCGATTAGGGGGAGAGAACACTGAAGCTTTCTTT. This sequence encodes CASSRLGGENTEAFF.

J is TRBJ2-1 and V is TRBV6-5, with TRBD2 matching over 13 bases. Germline V lookup: CDR1 MNHEY, CDR2 SVGAGI. This CDR3 region has 15 residues. The J segment lost 8 bases and the V segment lost 5 bases, leaving 6 bases of the junction unmatched. CDR3 sequence (DNA): TGTGCCAGCAGTCAGACTAGCGGGGGGTCGGATGAGCAGTTCTTC. Amino acid sequence: CASSQTSGGSDEQFF.

In this sample, this clone turned up once. The chain links TRBV10-3 to TRBJ2-7; 12 bases are a match to TRBD2. The CDR3 spans 17 residues. Unmatched junction bases numbered 10, after V lost 3 bases and J lost 4 bases. Germline loops: CDR1 ENHRY, CDR2 SYGVKD. The CDR3 DNA reads as TGTGCCATCAGTGACGGCGGTACTAGCGGGGGGAATTACGAGCAGTACTTC. It codes for CAISDGGTSGGNYEQYF.